Shown below are 30 T cell receptor beta chains from a single sample sequenced in a study of blood T cell repertoires in COVID-19 (TCRdb year 2020). The library was produced with the immunoSEQ multiplex PCR assay. The table comes from immuneACCESS by way of TCRdb, which keeps in-frame sequences with V and J called. Part of the clones is missing from these tables; in studies checked, under half for an unresolved V gene and the rest for unknown reasons. The sample table holds approximately 230,000 clones, of which approximately 82% were seen once. The ten largest clones take up roughly 5.7% of the sample. Sequencing used peripheral blood. These receptors were collected from an elderly man with acute or convalescent COVID-19.

This chain connects TRBV28 to TRBJ1-1; TRBD1 might be the D (6 bases). CDR3 size: 14 residues. Germline-derived CDR1 and CDR2 are MDHEN and SYDVKM. V gave up 4 bases and J gave up 4 bases, with 13 bases separating them. Written as DNA, the CDR3 is TGTGCCAGCAGTTCCCAGGGGCGCGGCACTGAAGCTTTCTTT. Encoded protein: CASSSQGRGTEAFF.

The V and J genes are TRBV5-6 and TRBJ2-1, with TRBD2 identical over 8 bases. The length of the CDR3 is 16 residues. The germline V gene has CDR1 SGHDT and CDR2 YYEEEE. With V trimmed by 1 base and J by 4 bases, 7 bases remained unmatched. In DNA form, the CDR3 reads TGTGCCAGCAGCTTGAAGCGGGAGTCCTCTTACAATGAGCAGTTCTTC. This gives the protein CASSLKRESSYNEQFF.

This chain uses TRBV3-1 (or the pseudogene TRBV3-2) with TRBJ2-3; maybe TRBD2 (5 bases). The CDR3 has 15 amino acids. Germline loops: CDR1 LGHDT, CDR2 YNNKEL (reference sequence). Deletions cut 3 bases from V and 2 bases from J, with 12 bases between. The DNA of the CDR3 is TGTGCCAGCAGCCACCCCGGGGAAGCCACAGATACGCAGTATTTT. It yields the protein CASSHPGEATDTQYF.

The CDR3 is CASRTRTGTYEQYF. The CDR3 DNA sequence: TGTGCCAGCAGGACGAGGACAGGGACCTACGAGCAGTACTTC. The chain employs TRBV6-5 and TRBJ2-7; 8 bases match TRBD1. V gave up 6 bases and J gave up 2 bases; unmatched junction bases: 6. The CDR3 spans 14 residues. CDR1 is MNHEY and CDR2 is SVGAGI in the germline V gene.

This clone was seen many times. The chain is built from TRBV4-1 and TRBJ2-2, with D unclear. CDR3 size: 17 residues. V lost 4 bases, J lost 4 bases, and 19 bases lay in between. Germline V gene lookup returns CDR1 MGHRA and CDR2 YSYEKL. The CDR3 bases are TGCGCCAGCAGCCCCACCGGTAGTAGTTCGTTCACCGGGGAGCTGTTTTTT. Encoded protein: CASSPTGSSSFTGELFF.

Regarding this clone: No DNA is shown, since the ends of the CDR3 on it are uncertain; the CDR3 is the one TCRdb lists. CDR3 region: CASSFGGGATFF. The chain links TRBV14 to TRBJ1-1; TRBD1, the D gene given by the table, was not confirmed from the DNA. The CDR3 region is 12 residues in length, termini included. Looked up from germline, CDR1 is SGHDN and CDR2 is FVKESK.

This clone was observed a handful of times. V and J are TRBV2 and TRBJ2-3; the D gene is possibly TRBD2 (5 bases). This CDR3 comprises 15 residues. The V end lost 5 bases, the J end lost 0 bases, and 12 bases lay between the germline ends. Germline assignment: CDR1 SNHLY and CDR2 FYNNEI. The CDR3 spells CASSSSPLSTDTQYF. The CDR3, as DNA: TGTGCCAGCAGTTCTAGCCCCCTAAGCACAGATACGCAGTATTTT.

The chain uses TRBV28 and TRBJ2-1; D gene ambiguous. The CDR3 is made up of 16 amino acids. Trimming cost V 0 bases and J 2 bases, with 11 bases left between them. The germline gives CDR1 MDHEN, CDR2 SYDVKM. The CDR3 here is CASSLWQTRTYNEQFF. CDR3 sequence (DNA): TGTGCCAGCAGTTTATGGCAGACAAGAACCTACAATGAGCAGTTCTTC.

V is TRBV29-1 and J is TRBJ2-7; D possibly corresponds to TRBD1 (5 bases). The germline gives CDR1 SQVTM, CDR2 ANQGSEA. This CDR3 is built from 12 residues. V lost 7 bases and J 1 base, leaving 11 bases between the germline ends. CDR3 region: CSARQSSYEQYF. The CDR3 nucleotides read TGCAGCGCCCGACAGTCTTCCTACGAGCAGTACTTC.

The chain employs TRBV2 and TRBJ1-1; the D gene is possibly TRBD1 (5 bases). V was cut by 8 bases and J by 0 bases, with 7 bases left in between. Germline V gene sequence: CDR1 SNHLY, CDR2 FYNNEI. The CDR3 sequence is 12 residues long. The CDR3 DNA sequence: TGTGCCAGCGGGGCGATGAACACTGAAGCTTTCTTT. Translation: CASGAMNTEAFF.

The chain is built from TRBV18 and TRBJ2-7; the match to TRBD1 covers 8 bases. This CDR3 comprises 14 residues. V trimming: 2 bases; J trimming: 6 bases; junction bases outside the gene matches: 6. Germline CDR1 reads KGHSH; CDR2 reads LQKENI. DNA for the CDR3: TGTGCCAGCTCACCAGGGACAGGTCTTTTCGAGCAGTACTTC. It yields the protein CASSPGTGLFEQYF.

Only a few counts were recorded for this clone. The chain combines TRBV6-1 with TRBJ2-1, with D possibly TRBD2 on 5 matching bases. Trimming took 1 base from V and 8 from J, leaving 18 bases between them. The CDR3 length is 16 residues. Per the germline V gene, CDR1 is MNHNS and CDR2 is SASEGT. CDR3 nucleotide sequence: TGTGCCAGCAGTGAAGAATTGCGGACTCCCACCGATGAGCAGTTCTTC. It is translated as CASSEELRTPTDEQFF.

The gene calls are TRBV2 and TRBJ1-5; D unclear. Germline CDR1 and CDR2: SNHLY and FYNNEI. The V gene lost 7 bases and the J gene lost 6 bases, with 13 bases spanning the gap. The length of the CDR3 is 13 residues. In DNA, the CDR3 is TGTGCCAGCAAAACTCCGGGTGGTCAGCCCCAGCATTTT. It translates to CASKTPGGQPQHF. The full variable domain, its missing parts supplied by reference TRBV2 and TRBJ1-5, is EPEVTQTPSHQVTQMGQEVILRCVPISNHLYFYWYRQILGQKVEFLVSFYNNEISEKSEIFDDQFSVERPDGSNFTLKIRSTKLEDSAMYFCASKTPGGQPQHFGDGTRLSIL.

This rearrangement joins TRBV6-2 or TRBV6-3 to TRBJ2-2; D is unclear. CDR1 and CDR2 (germline): MNHEY, SVGEGT. The CDR3 spans 14 residues. Trimming removed 2 bases at V and 3 bases at J, with 7 bases between. The CDR3 nucleotides are TGTGCCAGCAGTTACGGCACCTACACCGGGGAGCTGTTTTTT. Translating it yields CASSYGTYTGELFF.

DNA for the CDR3: TGCGCCAGCAGACAGGGTCTCAATCAGCCCCAGCATTTT. As protein: CASRQGLNQPQHF. This sequence joins TRBV10-2 and TRBJ1-5; D possibly corresponds to TRBD1 (6 bases). V lost 6 bases to trimming and J lost 3 bases, with 9 bases between them. The CDR3 length is 13 residues. In germline, CDR1 is WSHSY, CDR2 SAAADI.

The rearrangement joins TRBV10-3 to TRBJ2-5, with 7 bases matching TRBD2. This CDR3 comprises 13 residues. V shed 5 bases and J 1 base; nucleotides not matched to a gene: 1. CDR1 and CDR2 (germline): ENHRY, SYGVKD. The CDR3 DNA follows: TGTGCCATCAGTATAGCGGGCCAAGAGACCCAGTACTTC. It encodes CAISIAGQETQYF.

The chain uses TRBV6-5 and TRBJ2-6; no reliable D call. CDR3 size: 15 residues. With 2 bases removed from V and 2 bases from J, the gap between germline ends came to 7 bases. CDR1 is MNHEY and CDR2 is SVGAGI in the germline V gene. The CDR3 loop reads CASSYAATGANVLTF. The DNA of the CDR3 is TGTGCCAGCAGTTACGCGGCCACTGGGGCCAACGTCCTGACTTTC.

V usage is TRBV5-1 and J usage is TRBJ2-1; 12 nucleotides agree with TRBD2. The CDR3 has 16 residues. CDR1 SGHRS and CDR2 YFSETQ come from the germline V gene. V lost 2 bases to trimming and J lost 9 bases; unmatched junction nucleotides: 9. The CDR3 nucleotides read TGCGCCAGCAGCTTTGGTTCTAGCGGGAGGGCCATTGAGCAGTTCTTC. Protein: CASSFGSSGRAIEQFF.

A single count supports this clone. The gene calls are TRBV28 and TRBJ1-2; a weak D match, TRBD1 (5 bases). The CDR3 runs 13 residues. Per the germline V gene, CDR1 is MDHEN and CDR2 is SYDVKM. Between the trimmed V and J ends, which lost 2 bases and 6 bases, there was a span of 10 bases. Written as DNA, the CDR3 is TGTGCCAGCAGTTTAGGGGGGTCCAATGGCTACACCTTC. The encoded protein is CASSLGGSNGYTF.

The chain carries TRBV11-1 and TRBJ1-1, with D hard to call. V was pared by 5 bases and J by 6 bases, with 13 bases between. CDR1 and CDR2 from the germline V gene are SGHAT and FQDESV (reference sequence). There are 13 residues in the CDR3. The CDR3 sequence is CASSPGVSAEAFF. CDR3 nucleotides: TGTGCCAGCAGCCCCGGGGTTTCGGCTGAAGCTTTCTTT.

The V gene is TRBV9, the J gene TRBJ1-2, with D perhaps matching TRBD1 (5 bases). Germline V CDR1 and CDR2: SGDLS, YYNGEE. The ends were cut back, 0 bases at V and 2 bases at J, with 8 bases in the middle. The CDR3 loop spans 14 amino acids. The CDR3 is CASSVGTQNYGYTF. The CDR3 coding sequence is TGTGCCAGCAGCGTAGGGACACAAAACTATGGCTACACCTTC.

The CDR3 DNA reads TGTGCCAGCAGCTTAGATCTTCCGGGGACAGGGATGACTGAAGCTTTCTTT. It translates to CASSLDLPGTGMTEAFF. The chain employs TRBV11-2 and TRBJ1-1, with 9 bases identical to TRBD1. V lost 0 bases to trimming and J lost 5 bases; unmatched junction nucleotides: 10. The CDR3 consists of 17 residues. Germline CDR1 SGHAT, CDR2 FQNNGV.

The chain employs TRBV24-1 and TRBJ1-2; 10 positions agree with TRBD1. V shed 2 bases and J 3 bases; nucleotides not matched to a gene: 5. The CDR3 is 16 residues long. Germline-derived CDR1 and CDR2 are KGHDR and SFDVKD. DNA of the CDR3: TGTGCCACCAGTGATTCTTGGACAGGGGGGTACTATGGCTACACCTTC. Its translation is CATSDSWTGGYYGYTF.

This CDR3 is CASRQSAGQGAGYGYTF. The CDR3 region has the DNA TGTGCCAGCAGACAATCAGCGGGACAGGGGGCTGGCTATGGCTACACCTTC. This chain uses TRBV28 with TRBJ1-2; 12 bases align to TRBD1. Germline CDR1 MDHEN, CDR2 SYDVKM. The CDR3 totals 17 residues. The V and J ends lost 6 bases and 4 bases, in that order; junction bases with no gene match: 12.

This chain connects TRBV15 to TRBJ2-5; 8 nucleotides align to TRBD2. Trimming at V came to 10 bases and at J to 5 bases, leaving 15 bases not matched to a gene. The CDR3 has 15 residues. The V gene's germline CDR1 is LNHNV and CDR2 YYDKDF (reference sequence). Here the CDR3 DNA reads TGTGCCATTAGCAGAGATAACGGGGGGGCCGAGACCCAGTACTTC. Translation gives CAISRDNGGAETQYF.

The V gene is TRBV18, the J gene TRBJ2-1; TRBD1 matches 9 bases. Germline loops: CDR1 KGHSH, CDR2 LQKENI. J gave up 9 bases and V 3 bases, and 3 bases lay outside the gene matches. The CDR3 extends over 13 amino acids. In nucleotides, the CDR3 is TGTGCCAGCTCACCGGGGACAGGGTTTGAGCAGTTCTTC. It specifies CASSPGTGFEQFF.

This sequence joins TRBV10-1 and TRBJ2-1; perhaps TRBD2 as D (6 bases). The CDR3 loop spans 12 amino acids. Germline assignment: CDR1 WNHNN and CDR2 SYGVQD (reference sequence). Trimming removed 5 bases at V and 9 bases at J, with 11 bases between. This chain's CDR3 is CASSMTSFEQFF. DNA for the CDR3: TGCGCCAGCAGTATGACTAGTTTTGAGCAGTTCTTC.

The rearrangement links TRBV2 to TRBJ2-1, with 12 bases matching TRBD2. The CDR3 is 18 residues long. Per germline, CDR1 SNHLY and CDR2 FYNNEI. V was pared by 6 bases and J by 0 bases, with 9 bases of the junction left unmatched. The CDR3 DNA follows: TGTGCCAGCAGGACTACTAGCGGGGGGTATGGCTCCTACAATGAGCAGTTCTTC. As protein: CASRTTSGGYGSYNEQFF.

The rearrangement uses TRBV18 and TRBJ1-3, with a possible D match to TRBD1 (6 bases). The CDR3 runs 14 residues. Trimming cost V 6 bases and J 2 bases, with 11 bases left between them. Germline values: CDR1 KGHSH, CDR2 LQKENI. The CDR3: CASSEQGTGNTIYF. The CDR3 DNA reads as TGTGCCAGCTCGGAACAGGGTACTGGAAACACCATATATTTT.

The chain's CDR3 is CASSLGAGGRTGELFF. The CDR3 DNA reads TGTGCCAGCAGCTTAGGAGCGGGAGGGCGGACCGGGGAGCTGTTTTTT. The chain employs TRBV11-2 and TRBJ2-2, with 10 bases fitting TRBD2. The CDR3 runs 16 residues. The V gene end was trimmed by 1 base and the J gene end by 5 bases; junction bases not matched to a gene: 4. The germline gives CDR1 SGHAT, CDR2 FQNNGV.